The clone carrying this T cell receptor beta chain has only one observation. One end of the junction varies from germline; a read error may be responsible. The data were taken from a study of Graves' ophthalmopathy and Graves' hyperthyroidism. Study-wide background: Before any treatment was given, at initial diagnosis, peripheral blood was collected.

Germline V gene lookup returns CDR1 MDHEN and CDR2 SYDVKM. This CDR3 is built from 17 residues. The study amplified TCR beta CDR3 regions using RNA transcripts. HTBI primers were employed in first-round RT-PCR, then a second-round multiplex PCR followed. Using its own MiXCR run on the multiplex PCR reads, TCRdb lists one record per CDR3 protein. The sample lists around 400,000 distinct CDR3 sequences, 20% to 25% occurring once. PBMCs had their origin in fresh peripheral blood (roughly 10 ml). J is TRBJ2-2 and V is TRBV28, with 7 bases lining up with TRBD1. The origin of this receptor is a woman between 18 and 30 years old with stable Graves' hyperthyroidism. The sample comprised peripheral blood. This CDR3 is CASIPVTGTVDTGDLFF. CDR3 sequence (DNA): TGTGCCAGCATCCCCGTTACAGGGACAGTCGACACCGGGGATCTGTTTTTT.